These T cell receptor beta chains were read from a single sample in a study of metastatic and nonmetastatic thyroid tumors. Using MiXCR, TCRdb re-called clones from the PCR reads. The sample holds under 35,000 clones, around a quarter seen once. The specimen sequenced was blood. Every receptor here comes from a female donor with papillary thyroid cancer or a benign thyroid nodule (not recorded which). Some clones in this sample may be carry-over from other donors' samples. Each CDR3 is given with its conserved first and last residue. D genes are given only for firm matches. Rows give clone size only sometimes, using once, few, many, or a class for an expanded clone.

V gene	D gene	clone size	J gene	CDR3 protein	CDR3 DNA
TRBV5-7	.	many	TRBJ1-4	CASSLWGQLNEKLFF	TGCGCCAGCAGCTTATGGGGACAACTCAATGAAAAACTGTTTTTT
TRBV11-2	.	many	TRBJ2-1	CASSLDLGHEQFF	TGTGCCAGCAGCTTAGATCTGGGACACGAGCAGTTCTTC
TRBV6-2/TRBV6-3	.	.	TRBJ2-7	CASSYFVPGEVILEQYF	TGTGCCAGCAGTTACTTCGTTCCCGGGGAGGTTATCCTCGAGCAGTACTTC
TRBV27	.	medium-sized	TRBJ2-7	CASRSTQGSVQYF	TGTGCCAGCAGGTCAACACAGGGTTCAGTGCAGTACTTC
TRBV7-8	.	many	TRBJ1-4	CASSVTDATNEKLFF	TGTGCCAGCAGCGTAACAGATGCAACTAATGAAAAACTGTTTTTT
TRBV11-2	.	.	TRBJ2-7	CASSLVSGSPVYEQYF	TGTGCCAGCAGCTTAGTATCGGGTTCCCCAGTGTACGAGCAGTACTTC
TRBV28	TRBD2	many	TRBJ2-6	CASTPREGISGANVLTF	TGTGCCAGCACTCCGAGGGAGGGGATATCTGGGGCCAACGTCCTGACTTTC
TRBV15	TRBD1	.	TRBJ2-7	CATSRDLAGGHEQYF	TGTGCCACCAGCAGAGATCTAGCAGGGGGCCACGAGCAGTACTTC
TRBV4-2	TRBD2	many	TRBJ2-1	CASSQETGGSYNEQFF	TGTGCCAGCAGCCAAGAGACGGGAGGTTCCTACAATGAGCAGTTCTTC
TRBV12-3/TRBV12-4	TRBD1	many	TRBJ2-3	CASSFQGASTDTQYF	TGTGCCAGCAGCTTCCAGGGGGCAAGTACAGATACGCAGTATTTT
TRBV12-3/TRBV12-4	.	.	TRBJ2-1	CASFPSEQFF	TGTGCCAGCTTCCCTAGCGAGCAGTTCTTC
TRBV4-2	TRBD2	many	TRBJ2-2	CASSPHLSSGANTGELFF	TGTGCCAGCAGCCCTCACCTATCTAGCGGCGCGAACACCGGGGAGCTGTTTTTT
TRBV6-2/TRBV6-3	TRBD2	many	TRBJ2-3	CASSYSIRAGATGTQYF	TGTGCCAGCAGTTACTCGATCCGGGCGGGAGCAACAGGTACGCAGTATTTT
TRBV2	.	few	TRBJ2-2	CASSNAPGDTGELFF	TGTGCCAGCAGTAACGCCCCGGGCGACACCGGGGAGCTGTTTTTT
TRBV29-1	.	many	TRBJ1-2	CSVEQGLDYGYTF	TGCAGCGTTGAGCAGGGCCTGGACTATGGCTACACCTTC
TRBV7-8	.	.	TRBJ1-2	CASSLEAINYGYTF	TGTGCCAGCAGCTTAGAGGCCATTAACTATGGCTACACCTTC
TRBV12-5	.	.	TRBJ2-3	CASGFSADTQYF	TGTGCTAGTGGTTTTTCCGCAGATACGCAGTATTTT
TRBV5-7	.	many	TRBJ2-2	CASSLEDILAGELFF	TGTGCCAGCAGCTTGGAGGACATTCTAGCCGGGGAGCTGTTTTTT
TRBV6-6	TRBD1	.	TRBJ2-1	CASSDSKTGDYNEQFF	TGTGCCAGCAGTGACTCGAAGACAGGGGACTACAATGAGCAGTTCTTC
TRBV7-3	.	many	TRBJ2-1	CASSLGRDNEQFF	TGTGCCAGCAGCTTAGGGCGGGACAATGAGCAGTTCTTC
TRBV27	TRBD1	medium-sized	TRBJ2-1	CASSPIGQGANEQFF	TGTGCCAGCAGTCCCATCGGACAGGGGGCGAATGAGCAGTTCTTC
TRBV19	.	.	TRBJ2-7	CASRPGHFSYEQYF	TGTGCCAGTAGGCCGGGACACTTTTCCTACGAGCAGTACTTC
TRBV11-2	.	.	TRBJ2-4	CASSPPQEFGNIQCF	TGTGCCAGCAGCCCCCCTCAGGAATTTGGAAACATTCAGTGCTTC
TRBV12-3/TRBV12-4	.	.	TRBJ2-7	CASSLGAGVYEQYF	TGTGCCAGCAGTTTAGGGGCAGGGGTCTACGAGCAGTACTTC
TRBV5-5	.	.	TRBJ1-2	CASSPTPPTPSHGYTF	TGTGCCAGCAGCCCCACCCCACCGACGCCCTCCCATGGCTACACCTTC
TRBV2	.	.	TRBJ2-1	CASSEAGRRAYNEQFF	TGTGCCAGCAGTGAAGCAGGAAGACGGGCCTACAATGAGCAGTTCTTC
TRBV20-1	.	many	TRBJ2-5	CSIAPRGETQYF	TGCAGTATAGCGCCGAGAGGTGAGACCCAGTACTTC
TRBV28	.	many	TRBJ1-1	CASKNSLMNTEAFF	TGTGCCAGCAAAAACTCGCTTATGAACACTGAAGCTTTCTTT
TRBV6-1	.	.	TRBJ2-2	CASTSVDTGELFF	TGTGCCAGCACCAGTGTGGACACCGGGGAGCTGTTTTTT
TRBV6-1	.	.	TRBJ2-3	CTSSEAVGGYTDTQYF	TGTACCAGCAGTGAAGCGGTTGGCGGCTACACAGATACGCAGTATTTT
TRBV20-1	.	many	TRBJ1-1	CSASRALGTGNTEAFF	TGCAGTGCTAGCCGAGCCTTGGGTACAGGGAACACTGAAGCTTTCTTT
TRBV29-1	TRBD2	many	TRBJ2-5	CSAGLADQRETQYF	TGCAGCGCTGGACTAGCGGACCAAAGGGAGACCCAGTACTTC
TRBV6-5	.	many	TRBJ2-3	CASTPAASGRGTDTQYF	TGTGCCAGCACTCCCGCGGCCAGCGGAAGAGGCACAGATACGCAGTATTTT
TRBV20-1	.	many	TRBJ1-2	CSARLLGGPPGYTF	TGCAGTGCTAGACTCCTGGGAGGCCCCCCGGGCTACACCTTC
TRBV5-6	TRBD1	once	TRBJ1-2	CASSTTGGSGYTF	TGTGCCAGCAGCACGACAGGGGGTTCTGGCTACACCTTC
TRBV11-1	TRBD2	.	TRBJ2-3	CASSSSLGLAGGKDTQYF	TGTGCCAGCAGCAGTAGCCTCGGCCTAGCGGGAGGGAAGGATACGCAGTATTTT
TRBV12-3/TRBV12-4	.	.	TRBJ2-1	CASMPSGCEQFF	TGTGCCAGCATGCCAAGCGGGTGTGAGCAGTTCTTC
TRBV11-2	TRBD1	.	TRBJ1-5	CASSSGVDRGSQPQHF	TGTGCCAGCAGCTCAGGAGTGGACAGGGGGTCTCAGCCCCAGCATTTT
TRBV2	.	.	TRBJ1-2	CASSAFVGYTF	TGTGCCAGCAGTGCGTTTGTTGGCTACACCTTC
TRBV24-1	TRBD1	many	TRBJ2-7	CATSDPDRSREQYF	TGTGCCACCAGTGACCCGGACAGGAGTCGCGAGCAGTACTTC
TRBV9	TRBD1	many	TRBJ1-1	CASSVDPGQGIRTEAFF	TGTGCCAGCAGCGTAGATCCGGGACAGGGGATTCGGACTGAAGCTTTCTTT
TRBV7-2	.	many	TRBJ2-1	CASSWDPRNNEQFF	TGTGCCAGCAGCTGGGATCCGAGGAACAATGAGCAGTTCTTC
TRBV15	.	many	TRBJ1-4	CATSRGSPGKVFF	TGTGCCACCAGCAGAGGTAGCCCGGGGAAGGTGTTTTTT
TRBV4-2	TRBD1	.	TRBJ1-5	CASSQGTGGNQPQHF	TGTGCCAGCAGCCAAGGTACAGGGGGCAATCAGCCCCAGCATTTT
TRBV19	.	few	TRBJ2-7	CASSSQGRYEQYF	TGTGCCAGTAGTAGCCAGGGGAGATACGAGCAGTACTTC
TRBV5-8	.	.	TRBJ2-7	CASVSPLYF	TGTGCCAGCGTTTCGCCCTTGTACTTC
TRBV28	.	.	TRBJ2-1	CASSSNLAVTHNEQFF	TGTGCCAGCAGCTCCAACTTGGCGGTAACCCACAATGAGCAGTTCTTC
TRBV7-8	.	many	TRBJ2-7	CASVRTGSGTYEQYF	TGTGCCAGCGTCAGAACCGGGAGTGGGACCTACGAGCAGTACTTC
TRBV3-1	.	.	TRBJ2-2	CASSQVLGELFF	TGTGCCAGCAGCCAGGTGCTCGGGGAGCTGTTTTTT
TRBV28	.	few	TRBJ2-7	CASRNTGNSYEQYF	TGTGCCAGCAGGAATACAGGGAACTCCTACGAGCAGTACTTC
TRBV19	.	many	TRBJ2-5	CASSFGQGGGETQYF	TGTGCCAGTAGTTTTGGACAGGGAGGGGGGGAGACCCAGTACTTC
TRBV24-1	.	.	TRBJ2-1	CATSDTLRGTSYNEQFF	TGTGCCACCAGTGATACTCTTAGGGGTACCTCCTACAATGAGCAGTTCTTC
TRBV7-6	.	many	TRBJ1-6	CASSFGDSYNSPLHF	TGTGCCAGCAGCTTTGGAGACTCCTATAATTCACCCCTCCACTTT